The 18 T cell receptor beta chains listed next were all sequenced from one sample in a study of blood T cell repertoires in COVID-19. Using immunoSEQ multiplex PCR, the repertoire was profiled, and TCRdb retains in-frame clones only, with some absent. The sample has about 310,000 clones; roughly 84% are singletons. The sample was peripheral blood. These receptors were collected from a man aged 50 or older with active or convalescent COVID-19.

The chain carries TRBV5-1 and TRBJ2-5; 9 bases map to TRBD1. In germline, CDR1 is SGHRS, CDR2 YFSETQ. V lost 4 bases to trimming and J lost 5 bases; unmatched junction nucleotides: 15. This CDR3 contains 17 residues. The CDR3 protein is CASSRGTGKYEVETQYF. The CDR3 DNA is TGCGCCAGCAGCCGGGGGACAGGGAAGTATGAGGTTGAGACCCAGTACTTC.

This chain joins TRBV30 and TRBJ1-5; TRBD1 matches 10 bases. Trimming at V came to 7 bases and at J to 0 bases, leaving 9 bases not matched to a gene. Germline V gene sequence: CDR1 GTSNPN, CDR2 SVGIG (reference sequence). The CDR3 has 16 amino acids. CDR3 region: CAYATGGYNSNQPQHF. In DNA form, the CDR3 reads TGTGCCTACGCGACAGGGGGCTACAATAGCAATCAGCCCCAGCATTTT.

This clone was seen only once. The chain uses TRBV28 and TRBJ2-7, with 9 bases identical to TRBD1. Trimming cost V 5 bases and J 3 bases; bases outside gene matches: 8. Germline-derived CDR1 and CDR2 are MDHEN and SYDVKM. The CDR3 runs 15 residues. The CDR3 DNA reads TGTGCCAGCAGTCCCACCGGGACAGGGCTCTACGAGCAGTACTTC. Protein: CASSPTGTGLYEQYF. Full variable domain (remainder filled in from reference TRBV28 and TRBJ2-7): DVKVTQSSRYLVKRTGEKVFLECVQDMDHENMFWYRQDPGLGLRLIYFSYDVKMKEKGDIPEGYSVSREKKERFSLILESASTNQTSMYLCASSPTGTGLYEQYFGPGTRLTVT.

Only one count was recorded for this clone. This chain joins TRBV28 and TRBJ2-3; possible D gene TRBD1, 6 bases. The CDR3 is made up of 15 amino acids. Trimming removed 10 bases from V and 0 bases from J, with 17 bases in between. Germline V gene sequence: CDR1 MDHEN, CDR2 SYDVKM. CDR3 in amino acids: CATSPTGVSTDTQYF. The CDR3 nucleotides read TGTGCCACCTCACCGACAGGAGTTAGCACAGATACGCAGTATTTT.

This chain joins TRBV4-2 and TRBJ1-2; D is unclear. Germline V lookup: CDR1 LGHNA, CDR2 YNFKEQ. The V end was cut by 0 bases, the J end by 6 bases, with 11 bases between. The CDR3 contains 14 residues. The DNA for the CDR3 is TGTGCCAGCAGCCAAGATACTAGTGATAATGGCTACACCTTC. Protein: CASSQDTSDNGYTF.

This clone has a handful of counts. V and J are TRBV6-2 or TRBV6-3 and TRBJ1-2; TRBD1 aligns across 8 bases. The germline CDR1 and CDR2 sequences are MNHEY and SVGEGT. V shed 6 bases, J shed 7 bases, and the junction held 10 bases outside the gene matches. The CDR3 covers 14 residues. The CDR3 loop reads CASSRLAGGVGYTF. In nucleotides, the CDR3 is TGTGCCAGCAGCCGCTTGGCAGGGGGCGTTGGCTACACCTTC.

This clone was counted a single time. The chain recombines TRBV28 with TRBJ2-6; 7 bases match TRBD2. The trim removed 4 bases at V and 0 bases at J, leaving 6 bases unmatched. CDR3 size: 17 residues. CDR1 and CDR2 from the germline V gene are MDHEN and SYDVKM. The CDR3 reads CASSSGGYVSGANVLTF. The CDR3 DNA reads TGTGCCAGCAGTTCGGGGGGTTACGTCTCTGGGGCCAACGTCCTGACTTTC.

The CDR3 sequence: CASSLRESGELFF. The CDR3 region has the DNA TGCGCCAGCAGCTTGAGAGAAAGCGGGGAGCTGTTTTTT. The V call is TRBV5-1, the J call TRBJ2-2, with unresolved D. Trimming took off 1 base at V and 7 bases at J, with 8 bases between the two ends. Per germline, CDR1 SGHRS and CDR2 YFSETQ. The CDR3 has 13 residues.

The CDR3 sequence: CAWSQLLRTGGLQETQYF. The CDR3 nucleotides are TGTGCCTGGAGTCAGCTGCTCCGGACAGGGGGTCTGCAAGAGACCCAGTACTTC. The V and J genes are TRBV30 and TRBJ2-5; TRBD1 aligns across 10 bases. Looked up from germline, CDR1 is GTSNPN and CDR2 is SVGIG (reference sequence). This CDR3 is built from 18 residues. V shed 2 bases and J 2 bases; nucleotides not matched to a gene: 14.

This clone has a single count. This sequence joins TRBV7-2 and TRBJ2-5; possibly TRBD2 for D (5 bases). CDR1 is SGHTA and CDR2 is FQGNSA in the germline V gene. Deletions cut 3 bases from V and 2 bases from J, with 13 bases between. The CDR3 has 15 residues. CDR3 in DNA: TGTGCCAGCAGCTTGTTGGGGAGTAGGCAAGAGACCCAGTACTTC. This codes for CASSLLGSRQETQYF. The full variable domain, its missing parts supplied by reference TRBV7-2 and TRBJ2-5, is GAGVSQSPSNKVTEKGKDVELRCDPISGHTALYWYRQSLGQGLEFLIYFQGNSAPDKSGLPSDRFSAERTGGSVSTLTIQRTQQEDSAVYLCASSLLGSRQETQYFGPGTRLLVL.

The rearrangement joins TRBV7-2 to TRBJ2-5; TRBD2 is a possible D gene (5 bases). This CDR3 is built from 15 residues. CDR1 is SGHTA, CDR2 FQGNSA, per germline. Trimming removed 1 base at V and 4 bases at J, with 13 bases between. CDR3 bases: TGTGCCAGCAGCTTAGTTATCGGAGGAGGAGAGACCCAGTACTTC. It encodes CASSLVIGGGETQYF.

The CDR3 is CSAMDTGTEAFF. The CDR3 DNA follows: TGCAGCGCCATGGACACAGGCACTGAAGCTTTCTTT. The V and J genes are TRBV29-1 and TRBJ1-1; possible D gene TRBD1, 5 bases. The germline CDR1 and CDR2 sequences are SQVTM and ANQGSEA. This CDR3 has 12 amino acids. V lost 7 bases to trimming and J lost 4 bases, with 13 bases between them.

The J gene is TRBJ2-7, the V gene TRBV2; TRBD1 matches 8 bases. Germline CDR1 reads SNHLY; CDR2 reads FYNNEI. The CDR3 consists of 12 residues. With 5 bases clipped from V and 4 bases from J, the junction kept 1 base outside the gene matches. The CDR3 bases are TGTGCCAGCAGTCGACAGGGGTACGAGCAGTACTTC. Its protein product is CASSRQGYEQYF.

V usage is TRBV7-9 and J usage is TRBJ2-2; D is unclear. The CDR3 runs to 13 residues. Looked up from germline, CDR1 is SEHNR and CDR2 is FQNEAQ (reference sequence). Between the trimmed V and J ends, which lost 6 bases and 4 bases, there was a span of 9 bases. CDR3 sequence (DNA): TGTGCCAGCAGAGCCTCCCCCACCGGGGAGCTGTTTTTT. Its translation is CASRASPTGELFF.

This clone was counted once. The chain employs TRBV20-1 and TRBJ2-1; TRBD1 matches 7 bases. CDR3 length equals 15 residues. Germline V lookup: CDR1 DFQATT, CDR2 SNEGSKA (reference sequence). With V trimmed by 3 bases and J by 1 base, 6 bases remained unmatched. CDR3 sequence reads: CSASQGVGSYNEQFF. The CDR3 DNA reads as TGCAGTGCTAGTCAGGGGGTGGGATCCTACAATGAGCAGTTCTTC.

The chain carries TRBV2 and TRBJ2-3, with D possibly matching TRBD2 (5 bases). There are 16 residues in the CDR3. Germline V lookup: CDR1 SNHLY, CDR2 FYNNEI. V was cut by 5 bases and J by 1 base, with 16 bases left in between. CDR3 sequence (DNA): TGTGCCAGCAGTCCAACAACTAGTCTCGGCACAGATACGCAGTATTTT. It codes for CASSPTTSLGTDTQYF.

The V call is TRBV9, the J call TRBJ2-1; a weak D match, TRBD2 (5 bases). The V end lost 0 bases, the J end lost 1 base, and 8 bases lay between the germline ends. Germline lookup yields CDR1 SGDLS and CDR2 YYNGEE. The CDR3 is made up of 15 amino acids. In DNA form, the CDR3 reads TGTGCCAGCAGCGTAGTGAGGGATTCCTACAATGAGCAGTTCTTC. Amino acid sequence: CASSVVRDSYNEQFF.

The V call is TRBV20-1, the J call TRBJ2-6; tentatively, D is TRBD2 (5 bases). The CDR3 is made up of 17 amino acids. The germline V gene has CDR1 DFQATT and CDR2 SNEGSKA (reference sequence). Trimming shortened V by 3 bases and J by 1 base, and 16 bases separated the two germline ends. CDR3 nucleotide sequence: TGCAGTGCTAGTCGGGCCAGCACGGGGTCTGGGGCCAACGTCCTGACTTTC. This sequence encodes CSASRASTGSGANVLTF.